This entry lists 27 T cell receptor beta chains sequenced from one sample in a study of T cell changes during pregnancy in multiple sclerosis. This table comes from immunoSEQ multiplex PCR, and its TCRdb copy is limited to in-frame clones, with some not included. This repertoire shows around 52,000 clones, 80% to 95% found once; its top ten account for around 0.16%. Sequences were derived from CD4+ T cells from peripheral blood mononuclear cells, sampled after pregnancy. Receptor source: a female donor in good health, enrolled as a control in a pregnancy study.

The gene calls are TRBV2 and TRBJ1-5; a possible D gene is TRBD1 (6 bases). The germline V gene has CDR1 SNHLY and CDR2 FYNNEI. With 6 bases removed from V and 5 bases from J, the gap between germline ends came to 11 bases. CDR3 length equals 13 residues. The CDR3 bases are TGTGCCAGCAGGGCGGACAGTTATCAGCCCCAGCATTTT. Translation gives CASRADSYQPQHF.

Written as DNA, the CDR3 is TGCAGCGTCTCCAGACTCCTGAGCACAGATACGCAGTATTTT. Protein sequence: CSVSRLLSTDTQYF. V gene TRBV29-1 combines with J gene TRBJ2-3; no clear D gene. This CDR3 contains 14 residues. CDR1 SQVTM and CDR2 ANQGSEA come from the germline V gene. V lost 6 bases and J lost 0, with 13 bases in between.

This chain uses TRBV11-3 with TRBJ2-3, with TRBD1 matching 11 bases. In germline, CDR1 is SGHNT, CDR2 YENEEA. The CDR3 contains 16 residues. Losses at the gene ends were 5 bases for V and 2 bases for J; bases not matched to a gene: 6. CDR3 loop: CASSAGTGGDTDTQYF. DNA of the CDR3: TGTGCCAGCAGCGCGGGGACAGGGGGAGACACAGATACGCAGTATTTT.

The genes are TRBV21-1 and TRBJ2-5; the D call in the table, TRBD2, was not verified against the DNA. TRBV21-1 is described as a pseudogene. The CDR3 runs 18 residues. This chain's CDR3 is CASSLRGLAGEDGETQYF. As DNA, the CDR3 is TGTGCCAGCAGCCTAAGGGGACTAGCGGGGGAGGATGGAGAGACCCAGTACTTC.

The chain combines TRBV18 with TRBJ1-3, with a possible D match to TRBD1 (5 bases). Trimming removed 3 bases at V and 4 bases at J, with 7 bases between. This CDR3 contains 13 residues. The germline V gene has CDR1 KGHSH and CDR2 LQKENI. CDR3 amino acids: CASSPDIGNTIYF. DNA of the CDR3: TGTGCCAGCTCACCGGACATCGGAAACACCATATATTTT.

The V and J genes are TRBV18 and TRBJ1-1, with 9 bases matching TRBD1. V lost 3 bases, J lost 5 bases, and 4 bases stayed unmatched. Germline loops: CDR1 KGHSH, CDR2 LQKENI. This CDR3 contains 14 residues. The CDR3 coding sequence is TGTGCCAGCTCACCCAGGACAGGGGAAACTGAAGCTTTCTTT. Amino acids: CASSPRTGETEAFF.

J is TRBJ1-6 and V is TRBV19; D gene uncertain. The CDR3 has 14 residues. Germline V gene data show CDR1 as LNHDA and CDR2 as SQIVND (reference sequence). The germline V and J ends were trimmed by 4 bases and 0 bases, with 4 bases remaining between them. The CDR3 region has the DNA TGTGCCAGTAGTAGCAGCTCCTATAATTCACCCCTCCACTTT. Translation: CASSSSSYNSPLHF.

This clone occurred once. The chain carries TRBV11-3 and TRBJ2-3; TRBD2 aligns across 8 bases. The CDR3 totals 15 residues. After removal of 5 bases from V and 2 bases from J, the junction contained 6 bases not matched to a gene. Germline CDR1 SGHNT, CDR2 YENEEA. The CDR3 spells CASSDSAGVTDTQYF. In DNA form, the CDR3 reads TGTGCCAGCAGCGATTCAGCGGGGGTCACAGATACGCAGTATTTT.

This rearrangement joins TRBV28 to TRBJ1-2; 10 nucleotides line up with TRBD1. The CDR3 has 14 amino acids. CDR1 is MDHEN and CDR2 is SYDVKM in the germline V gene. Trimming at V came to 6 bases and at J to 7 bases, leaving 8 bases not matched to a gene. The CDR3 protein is CASRLTGGIGGYTF. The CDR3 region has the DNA TGTGCCAGCAGACTGACAGGGGGCATCGGTGGCTACACCTTC.

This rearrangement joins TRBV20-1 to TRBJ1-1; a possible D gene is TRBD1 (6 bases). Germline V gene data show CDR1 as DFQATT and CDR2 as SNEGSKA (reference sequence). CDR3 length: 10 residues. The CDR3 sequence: CHTGQTEAFF. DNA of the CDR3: TGCCATACAGGGCAAACTGAAGCTTTCTTT.

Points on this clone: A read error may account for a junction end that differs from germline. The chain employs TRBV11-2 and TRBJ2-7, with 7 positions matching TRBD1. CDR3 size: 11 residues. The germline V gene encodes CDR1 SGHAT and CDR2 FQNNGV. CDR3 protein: CASSLDGDSHF. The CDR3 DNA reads TGTGCCAGCAGCTTAGATGGGGACAGTCACTTC.

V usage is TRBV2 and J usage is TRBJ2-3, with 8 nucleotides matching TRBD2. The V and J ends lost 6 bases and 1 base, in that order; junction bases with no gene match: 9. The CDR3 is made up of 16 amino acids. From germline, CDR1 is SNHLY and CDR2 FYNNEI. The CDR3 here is CASRSSSGGRTDTQYF. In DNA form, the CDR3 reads TGTGCCAGCAGAAGTTCAAGCGGGGGCCGCACAGATACGCAGTATTTT.

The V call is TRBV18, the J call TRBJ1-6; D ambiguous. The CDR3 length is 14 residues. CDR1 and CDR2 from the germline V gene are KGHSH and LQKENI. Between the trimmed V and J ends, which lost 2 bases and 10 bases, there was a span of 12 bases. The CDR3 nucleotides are TGTGCCAGCTCACCAAGGCCGGGAGACTCACCCCTCCACTTT. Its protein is CASSPRPGDSPLHF.

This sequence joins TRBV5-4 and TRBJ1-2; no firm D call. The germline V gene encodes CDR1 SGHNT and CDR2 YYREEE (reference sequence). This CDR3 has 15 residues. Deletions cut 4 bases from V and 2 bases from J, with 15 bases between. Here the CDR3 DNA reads TGTGCCAGCAGCAGAGCGGGATCCCTGAACTATGGCTACACCTTC. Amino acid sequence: CASSRAGSLNYGYTF.

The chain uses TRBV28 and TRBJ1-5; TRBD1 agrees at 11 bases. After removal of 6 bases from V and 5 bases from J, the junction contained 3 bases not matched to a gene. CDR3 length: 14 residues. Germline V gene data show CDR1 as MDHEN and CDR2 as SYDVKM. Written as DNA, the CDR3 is TGTGCCAGCAGCGGGACAGGGGGGGATCAGCCCCAGCATTTT. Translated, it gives CASSGTGGDQPQHF.

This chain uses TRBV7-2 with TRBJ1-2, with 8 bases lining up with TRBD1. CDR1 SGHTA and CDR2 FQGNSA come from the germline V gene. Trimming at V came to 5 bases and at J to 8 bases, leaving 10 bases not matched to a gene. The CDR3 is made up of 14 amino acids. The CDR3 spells CASSPDDRGRGYTF. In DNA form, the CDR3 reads TGTGCCAGCAGCCCCGACGACAGGGGAAGAGGCTACACCTTC.

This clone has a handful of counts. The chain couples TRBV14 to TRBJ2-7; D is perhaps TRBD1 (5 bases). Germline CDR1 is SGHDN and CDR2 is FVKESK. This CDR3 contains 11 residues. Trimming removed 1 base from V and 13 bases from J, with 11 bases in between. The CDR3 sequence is CASSQGTGTYF. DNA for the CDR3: TGTGCCAGCAGCCAAGGAACAGGTACATACTTC.

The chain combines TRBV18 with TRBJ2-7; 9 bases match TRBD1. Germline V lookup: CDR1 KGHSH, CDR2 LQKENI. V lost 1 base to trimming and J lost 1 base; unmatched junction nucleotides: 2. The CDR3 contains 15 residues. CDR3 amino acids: CASSPQGTGSYEQYF. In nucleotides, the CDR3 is TGTGCCAGCTCACCACAAGGGACAGGGTCCTACGAGCAGTACTTC. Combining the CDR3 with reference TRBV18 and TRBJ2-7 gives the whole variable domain NAGVMQNPRHLVRRRGQEARLRCSPMKGHSHVYWYRQLPEEGLKFMVYLQKENIIDESGMPKERFSAEFPKEGPSILRIQQVVRGDSAAYFCASSPQGTGSYEQYFGPGTRLTVT.

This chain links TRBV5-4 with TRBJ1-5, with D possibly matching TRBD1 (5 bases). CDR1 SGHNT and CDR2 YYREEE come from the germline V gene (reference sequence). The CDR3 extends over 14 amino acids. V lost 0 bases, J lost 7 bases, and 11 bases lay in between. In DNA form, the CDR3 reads TGTGCCAGCAGCTTGGGGGGTCGGGGGCAGCCCCAGCATTTT. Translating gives CASSLGGRGQPQHF.

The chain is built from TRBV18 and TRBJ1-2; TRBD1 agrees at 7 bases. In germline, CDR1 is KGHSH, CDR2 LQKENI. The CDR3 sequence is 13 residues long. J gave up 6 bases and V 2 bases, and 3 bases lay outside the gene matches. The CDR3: CASSPEGTDGYTF. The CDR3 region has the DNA TGTGCCAGCTCACCAGAGGGGACAGATGGCTACACCTTC.

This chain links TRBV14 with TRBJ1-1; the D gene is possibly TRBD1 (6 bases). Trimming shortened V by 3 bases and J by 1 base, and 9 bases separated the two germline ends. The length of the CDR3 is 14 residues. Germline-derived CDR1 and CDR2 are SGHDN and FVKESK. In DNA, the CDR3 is TGTGCCAGCAGCCAGCCAGGGGAGAACACTGAAGCTTTCTTT. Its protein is CASSQPGENTEAFF.

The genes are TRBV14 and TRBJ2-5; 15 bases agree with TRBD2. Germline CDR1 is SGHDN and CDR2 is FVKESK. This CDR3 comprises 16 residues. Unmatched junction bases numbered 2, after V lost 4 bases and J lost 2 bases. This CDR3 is CASSLGLAGGQETQYF. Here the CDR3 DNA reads TGTGCCAGCAGCCTAGGACTAGCGGGGGGGCAAGAGACCCAGTACTTC. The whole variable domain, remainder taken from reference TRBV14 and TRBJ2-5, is EAGVTQFPSHSVIEKGQTVTLRCDPISGHDNLYWYRRVMGKEIKFLLHFVKESKQDESGMPNNRFLAERTGGTYSTLKVQPAELEDSGVYFCASSLGLAGGQETQYFGPGTRLLVL.

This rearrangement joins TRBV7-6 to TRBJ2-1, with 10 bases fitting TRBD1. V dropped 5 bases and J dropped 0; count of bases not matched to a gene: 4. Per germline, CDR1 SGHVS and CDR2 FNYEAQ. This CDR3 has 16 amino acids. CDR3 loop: CASSGRTGGSYNEQFF. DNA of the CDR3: TGTGCCAGCAGCGGGAGGACAGGGGGCTCCTACAATGAGCAGTTCTTC.

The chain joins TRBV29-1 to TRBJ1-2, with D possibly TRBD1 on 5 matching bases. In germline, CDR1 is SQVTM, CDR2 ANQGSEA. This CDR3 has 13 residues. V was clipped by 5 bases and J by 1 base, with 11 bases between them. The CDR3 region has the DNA TGCAGCGTTCGAGGGACTGGTAACTATGGCTACACCTTC. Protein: CSVRGTGNYGYTF.

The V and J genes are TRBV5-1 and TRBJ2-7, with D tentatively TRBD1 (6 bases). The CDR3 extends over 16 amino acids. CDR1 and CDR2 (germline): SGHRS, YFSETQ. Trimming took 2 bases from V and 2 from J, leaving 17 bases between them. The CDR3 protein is CASSFSGTPGPYEQYF. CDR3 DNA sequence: TGCGCCAGCAGCTTCTCCGGGACACCAGGCCCCTACGAGCAGTACTTC.

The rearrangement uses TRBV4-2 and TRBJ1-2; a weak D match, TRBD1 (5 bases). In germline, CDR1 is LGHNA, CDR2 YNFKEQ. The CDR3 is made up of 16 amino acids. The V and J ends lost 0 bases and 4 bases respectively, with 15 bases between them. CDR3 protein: CASSQDGGGLGYGYTF. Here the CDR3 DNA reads TGTGCCAGCAGCCAAGATGGGGGGGGGTTGGGCTATGGCTACACCTTC.

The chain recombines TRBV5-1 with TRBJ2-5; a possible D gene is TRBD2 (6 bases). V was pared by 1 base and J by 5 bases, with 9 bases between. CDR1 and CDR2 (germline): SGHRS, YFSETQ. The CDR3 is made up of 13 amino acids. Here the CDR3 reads CASSLQGRETQYF. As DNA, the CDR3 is TGCGCCAGCAGCTTGCAAGGGAGGGAGACCCAGTACTTC.